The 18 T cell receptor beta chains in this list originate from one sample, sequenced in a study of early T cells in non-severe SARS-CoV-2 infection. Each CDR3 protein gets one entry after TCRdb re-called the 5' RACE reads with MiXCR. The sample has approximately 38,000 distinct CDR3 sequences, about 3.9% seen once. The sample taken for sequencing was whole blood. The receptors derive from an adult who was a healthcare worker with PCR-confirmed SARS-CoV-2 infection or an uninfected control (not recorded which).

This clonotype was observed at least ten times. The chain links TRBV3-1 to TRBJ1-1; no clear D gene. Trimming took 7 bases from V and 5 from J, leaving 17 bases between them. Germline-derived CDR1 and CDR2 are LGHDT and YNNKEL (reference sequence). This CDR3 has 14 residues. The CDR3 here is CASTLMNGETEAFF. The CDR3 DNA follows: TGTGCCAGCACCCTCATGAATGGAGAGACTGAAGCTTTCTTT.

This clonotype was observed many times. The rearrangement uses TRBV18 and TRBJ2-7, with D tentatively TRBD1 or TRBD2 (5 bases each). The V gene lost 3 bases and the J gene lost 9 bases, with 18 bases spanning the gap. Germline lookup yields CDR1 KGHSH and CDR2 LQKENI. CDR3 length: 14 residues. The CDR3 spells CASSPRDVPGRQYF. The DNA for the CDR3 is TGTGCCAGCTCACCTCGGGACGTCCCCGGGCGGCAGTACTTC.

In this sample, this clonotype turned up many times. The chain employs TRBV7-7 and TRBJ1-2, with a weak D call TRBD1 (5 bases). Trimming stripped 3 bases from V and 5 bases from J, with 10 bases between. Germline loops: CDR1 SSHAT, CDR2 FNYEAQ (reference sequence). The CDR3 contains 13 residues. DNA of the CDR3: TGTGCCAGCAGCTTCCCCGGACATTATGGCTACACCTTC. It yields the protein CASSFPGHYGYTF.

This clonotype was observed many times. CDR3 protein: CASTRDGSSYNSPLHF. In DNA, the CDR3 is TGTGCCAGCACCCGGGACGGGAGCTCCTATAATTCACCCCTCCACTTT. The V call is TRBV2, the J call TRBJ1-6, with D perhaps matching TRBD1 (5 bases). CDR1 SNHLY and CDR2 FYNNEI come from the germline V gene. V was pared by 7 bases and J by 0 bases, with 13 bases between. The CDR3 loop spans 16 amino acids.

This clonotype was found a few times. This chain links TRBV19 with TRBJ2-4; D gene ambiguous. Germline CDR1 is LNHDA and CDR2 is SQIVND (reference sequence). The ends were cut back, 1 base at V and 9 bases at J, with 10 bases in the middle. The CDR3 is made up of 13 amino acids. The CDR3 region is CASSIGLPSIQYF. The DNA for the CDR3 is TGTGCCAGTAGTATAGGGCTACCCAGCATTCAGTACTTC.

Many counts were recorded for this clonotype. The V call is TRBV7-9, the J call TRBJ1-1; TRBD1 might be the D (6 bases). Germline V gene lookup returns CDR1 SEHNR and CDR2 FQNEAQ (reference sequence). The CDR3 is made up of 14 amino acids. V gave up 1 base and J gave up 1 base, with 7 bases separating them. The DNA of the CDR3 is TGTGCCAGCAGCTTAGAAGGGGGGAACACTGAAGCTTTCTTT. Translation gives CASSLEGGNTEAFF.

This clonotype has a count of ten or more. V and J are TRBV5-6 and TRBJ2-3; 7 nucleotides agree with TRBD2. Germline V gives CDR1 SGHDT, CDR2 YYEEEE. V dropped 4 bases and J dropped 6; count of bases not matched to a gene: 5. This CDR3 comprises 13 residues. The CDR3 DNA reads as TGTGCCAGCAGCCCGGCGGGGGTCGATACGCAGTATTTT. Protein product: CASSPAGVDTQYF. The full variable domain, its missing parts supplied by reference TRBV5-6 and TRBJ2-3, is DAGVTQSPTHLIKTRGQQVTLRCSPKSGHDTVSWYQQALGQGPQFIFQYYEEEERQRGNFPDRFSGHQFPNYSSELNVNALLLGDSALYLCASSPAGVDTQYFGPGTRLTVL.

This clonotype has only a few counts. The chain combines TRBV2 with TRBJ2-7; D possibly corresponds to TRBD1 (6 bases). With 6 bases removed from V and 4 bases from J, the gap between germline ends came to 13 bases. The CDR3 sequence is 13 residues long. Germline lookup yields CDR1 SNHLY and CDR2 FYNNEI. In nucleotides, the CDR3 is TGTGCCAGCAGCGTCGGTAGGGGGTACGAGCAGTACTTC. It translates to CASSVGRGYEQYF.

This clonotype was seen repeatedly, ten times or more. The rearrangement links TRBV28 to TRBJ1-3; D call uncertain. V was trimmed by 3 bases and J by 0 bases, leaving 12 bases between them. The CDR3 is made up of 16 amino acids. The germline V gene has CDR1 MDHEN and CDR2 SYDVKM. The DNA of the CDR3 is TGTGCCAGCAGTTTCCGTGAGGGAATCTCTGGAAACACCATATATTTT. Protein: CASSFREGISGNTIYF.

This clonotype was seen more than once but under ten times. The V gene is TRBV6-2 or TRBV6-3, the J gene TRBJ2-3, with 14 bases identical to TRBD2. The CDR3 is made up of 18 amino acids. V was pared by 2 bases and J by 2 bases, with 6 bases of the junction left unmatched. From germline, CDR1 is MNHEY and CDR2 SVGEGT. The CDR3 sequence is CASSYPGTSGGPTDTQYF. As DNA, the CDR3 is TGTGCCAGCAGTTACCCCGGGACTAGCGGGGGACCCACAGATACGCAGTATTTT.

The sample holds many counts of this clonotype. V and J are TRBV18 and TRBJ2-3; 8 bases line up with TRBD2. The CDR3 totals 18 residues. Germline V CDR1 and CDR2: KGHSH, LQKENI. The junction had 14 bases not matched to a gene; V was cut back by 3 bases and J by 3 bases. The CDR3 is CASSPPFGAGVKTDTQYF. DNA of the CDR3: TGTGCCAGCTCACCGCCTTTCGGAGCGGGAGTGAAGACAGATACGCAGTATTTT.

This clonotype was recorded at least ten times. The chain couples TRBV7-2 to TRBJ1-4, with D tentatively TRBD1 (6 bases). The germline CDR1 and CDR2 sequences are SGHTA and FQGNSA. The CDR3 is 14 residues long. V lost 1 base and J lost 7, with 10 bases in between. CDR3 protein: CASSLEQGGEKLFF. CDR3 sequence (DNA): TGTGCCAGCAGCTTAGAACAGGGTGGTGAAAAACTGTTTTTT. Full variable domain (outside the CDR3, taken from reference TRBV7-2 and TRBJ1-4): GAGVSQSPSNKVTEKGKDVELRCDPISGHTALYWYRQSLGQGLEFLIYFQGNSAPDKSGLPSDRFSAERTGGSVSTLTIQRTQQEDSAVYLCASSLEQGGEKLFFGSGTQLSVL.

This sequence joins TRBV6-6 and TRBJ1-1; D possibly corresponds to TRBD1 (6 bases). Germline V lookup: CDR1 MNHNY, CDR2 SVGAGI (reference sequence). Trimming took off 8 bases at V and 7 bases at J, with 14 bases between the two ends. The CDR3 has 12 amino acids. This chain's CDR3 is CASREGGSEAFF. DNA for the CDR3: TGTGCCAGCCGTGAGGGGGGGAGTGAAGCTTTCTTT.

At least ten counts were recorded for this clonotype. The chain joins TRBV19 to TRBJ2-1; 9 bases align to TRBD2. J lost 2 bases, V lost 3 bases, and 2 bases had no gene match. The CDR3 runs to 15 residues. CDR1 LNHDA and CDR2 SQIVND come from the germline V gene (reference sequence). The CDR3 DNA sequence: TGTGCCAGTAGTATTGTAGCGGGAGCCTACAATGAGCAGTTCTTC. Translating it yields CASSIVAGAYNEQFF.

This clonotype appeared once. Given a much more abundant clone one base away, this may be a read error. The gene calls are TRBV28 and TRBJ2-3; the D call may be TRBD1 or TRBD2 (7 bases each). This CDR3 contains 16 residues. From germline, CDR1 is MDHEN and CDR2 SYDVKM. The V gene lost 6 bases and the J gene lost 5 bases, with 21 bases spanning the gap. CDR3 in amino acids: CASRDAGGVAEDTQYF. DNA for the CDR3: TGTGCCAGCAGGGACGCAGGGGGGGTAGCAGAAGATACGCAGTATTTT.

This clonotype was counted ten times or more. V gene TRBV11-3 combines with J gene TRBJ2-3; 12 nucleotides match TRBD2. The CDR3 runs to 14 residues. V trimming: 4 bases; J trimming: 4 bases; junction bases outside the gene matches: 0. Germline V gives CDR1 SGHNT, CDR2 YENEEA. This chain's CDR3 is CASSSSGRADTQYF. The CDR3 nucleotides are TGTGCCAGCAGCTCTAGCGGGAGGGCAGATACGCAGTATTTT.

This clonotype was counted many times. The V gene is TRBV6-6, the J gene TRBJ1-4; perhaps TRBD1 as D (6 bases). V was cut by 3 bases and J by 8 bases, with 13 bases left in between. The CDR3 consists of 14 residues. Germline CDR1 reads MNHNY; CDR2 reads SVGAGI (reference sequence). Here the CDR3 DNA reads TGTGCCAGCAGTTATGGGGGCCTAGGGGAAAAACTGTTTTTT. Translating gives CASSYGGLGEKLFF.

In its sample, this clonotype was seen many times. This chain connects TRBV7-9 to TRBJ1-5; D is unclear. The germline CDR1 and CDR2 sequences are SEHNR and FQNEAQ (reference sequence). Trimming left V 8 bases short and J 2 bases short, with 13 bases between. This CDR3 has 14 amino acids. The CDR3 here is CASGEGFGNQPQHF. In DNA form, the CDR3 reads TGTGCCAGCGGGGAGGGATTCGGCAATCAGCCCCAGCATTTT.